A selection of T cell receptor beta chains follows, all from one sample in a study of molecular identifiers for immune sequencing clone quantification. A single record per CDR3 protein comes from TCRdb applying MiXCR to the PCR reads. The repertoire includes just under 650,000 distinct CDR3 sequences, just under 20% of them detected once, and approximately 0.9% sits in the top ten. The specimen sequenced was naive CD8+ T cells from blood, with Jurkat cell RNA spiked in. Receptor source: a human donor in good health. Some libraries in this study had Jurkat cell RNA spiked in. Both conserved end residues are part of each CDR3. The order of the fields is clone size, D gene, J gene, V gene, CDR3 protein, CDR3 DNA. D genes are given only for firm matches. Only some rows state a clone size, as once, few, many or a class for expanded clones.

clone size: many
D gene: NA
J gene: TRBJ2-7
V gene: TRBV30
CDR3 protein: CAWSTIGYEQYF
CDR3 DNA: TGTGCCTGGAGTACTATAGGTTACGAGCAGTACTTC

clone size: many
D gene: NA
J gene: TRBJ2-3
V gene: TRBV3-1
CDR3 protein: CASSQEEPTGEQYF
CDR3 DNA: TGTGCCAGCAGCCAAGAAGAACCCACGGGAGAGCAGTATTTT

clone size: few
D gene: NA
J gene: TRBJ2-7
V gene: TRBV7-9
CDR3 protein: CASTPEVLGHEQYF
CDR3 DNA: TGTGCCAGCACCCCGGAGGTTCTCGGGCACGAGCAGTACTTC

clone size: many
D gene: TRBD1
J gene: TRBJ2-7
V gene: TRBV4-1
CDR3 protein: CASSQDSGQGLEQYF
CDR3 DNA: TGCGCCAGCAGCCAGGACTCCGGACAGGGCTTGGAGCAGTACTTC

clone size: many
D gene: NA
J gene: TRBJ1-4
V gene: TRBV6-5
CDR3 protein: CASRADRGLSNEKLFF
CDR3 DNA: TGTGCCAGCAGAGCAGACCGGGGATTATCTAATGAAAAACTGTTTTTT

clone size: many
D gene: NA
J gene: TRBJ2-5
V gene: TRBV20-1
CDR3 protein: CSARDLDVPQETQYF
CDR3 DNA: TGCAGTGCTAGGGACTTGGACGTCCCCCAAGAGACCCAGTACTTC

clone size: many
D gene: TRBD1
J gene: TRBJ2-7
V gene: TRBV6-1
CDR3 protein: CASSTSRDRNTYEQYF
CDR3 DNA: TGTGCCAGCAGTACGAGCCGGGACAGAAACACCTACGAGCAGTACTTC

clone size: few
D gene: NA
J gene: TRBJ2-7
V gene: TRBV13
CDR3 protein: CASSLSGGAYEQHF
CDR3 DNA: TGTGCCAGCAGCTTAAGTGGCGGAGCCTACGAGCAGCACTTC

clone size: many
D gene: NA
J gene: TRBJ2-3
V gene: TRBV21-1
CDR3 protein: CANRTSSTDTQYF
CDR3 DNA: TGTGCCAACAGGACATCTAGCACAGATACGCAGTATTTT

clone size: many
D gene: TRBD2
J gene: TRBJ2-7
V gene: TRBV27
CDR3 protein: CASSPAGGEVGEQYF
CDR3 DNA: TGTGCCAGCAGCCCAGCGGGAGGAGAGGTGGGCGAGCAGTACTTC

clone size: few
D gene: NA
J gene: TRBJ2-2
V gene: TRBV9
CDR3 protein: CASSVSRHHANTGELFF
CDR3 DNA: TGTGCCAGCAGCGTAAGTCGCCACCACGCGAACACCGGGGAGCTGTTTTTT

clone size: NA
D gene: TRBD2
J gene: TRBJ2-7
V gene: TRBV7-9
CDR3 protein: CASSWTSGSPEQYF
CDR3 DNA: TGTGCCAGCAGCTGGACTAGCGGGAGCCCCGAGCAGTACTTC

clone size: many
D gene: NA
J gene: TRBJ2-3
V gene: TRBV4-3
CDR3 protein: CASSPVYLGADTQYF
CDR3 DNA: TGCGCCAGCAGCCCCGTGTACCTTGGTGCAGATACGCAGTATTTT

clone size: NA
D gene: NA
J gene: TRBJ1-3
V gene: TRBV11-2
CDR3 protein: CASSLGPVESGNTIYF
CDR3 DNA: TGTGCCAGCAGCTTAGGTCCCGTTGAATCTGGAAACACCATATATTTT

clone size: many
D gene: NA
J gene: TRBJ1-5
V gene: TRBV19
CDR3 protein: CASSIEGTEDQPQHF
CDR3 DNA: TGTGCCAGTAGTATAGAGGGGACGGAGGATCAGCCCCAGCATTTT

clone size: many
D gene: TRBD1
J gene: TRBJ1-1
V gene: TRBV30
CDR3 protein: CAWMPGQGWTEAFF
CDR3 DNA: TGTGCCTGGATGCCGGGACAGGGTTGGACTGAAGCTTTCTTT

clone size: many
D gene: NA
J gene: TRBJ2-2
V gene: TRBV27
CDR3 protein: CASSPIKAGELFF
CDR3 DNA: TGTGCCAGCAGTCCTATAAAGGCCGGGGAGCTGTTTTTT

clone size: many
D gene: NA
J gene: TRBJ2-7
V gene: TRBV6-2/TRBV6-3
CDR3 protein: CASSYVGNSGLSYEQYF
CDR3 DNA: TGTGCCAGCAGTTACGTCGGTAATAGCGGACTCTCCTACGAGCAGTACTTC

clone size: many
D gene: TRBD2
J gene: TRBJ2-3
V gene: TRBV13
CDR3 protein: CASSPQTSGSSSTDTQYF
CDR3 DNA: TGTGCCAGCAGCCCCCAGACTAGCGGGAGCTCCAGCACAGATACGCAGTATTTT

clone size: NA
D gene: NA
J gene: TRBJ2-7
V gene: TRBV5-6
CDR3 protein: CASNLLGVEQYF
CDR3 DNA: TGTGCCAGCAACTTGTTGGGGGTCGAGCAGTACTTC

clone size: many
D gene: TRBD1
J gene: TRBJ1-1
V gene: TRBV10-2
CDR3 protein: CASIGGQGLNTEAFF
CDR3 DNA: TGCGCCAGCATCGGAGGACAGGGATTGAACACTGAAGCTTTCTTT

clone size: many
D gene: NA
J gene: TRBJ2-7
V gene: TRBV13
CDR3 protein: CASSPNRAPVYEQYF
CDR3 DNA: TGTGCCAGCAGCCCTAACCGGGCTCCGGTCTACGAGCAGTACTTC

clone size: few
D gene: NA
J gene: TRBJ2-2
V gene: TRBV4-3
CDR3 protein: CASSPSRGSTGELFF
CDR3 DNA: TGCGCCAGCAGCCCCTCCCGCGGCTCCACCGGGGAGCTGTTTTTT

clone size: many
D gene: NA
J gene: TRBJ2-7
V gene: TRBV4-3
CDR3 protein: CASSQDPRGSYEQYF
CDR3 DNA: TGCGCCAGCAGCCAAGACCCCAGGGGCTCCTACGAGCAGTACTTC

clone size: many
D gene: TRBD1
J gene: TRBJ1-1
V gene: TRBV12-5
CDR3 protein: CASGPSTGGAYTEAFF
CDR3 DNA: TGTGCTAGTGGTCCAAGCACAGGGGGCGCGTACACTGAAGCTTTCTTT

clone size: few
D gene: TRBD2
J gene: TRBJ2-1
V gene: TRBV4-1
CDR3 protein: CATGGGLASSGNEQFF
CDR3 DNA: TGCGCCACCGGGGGGGGGTTAGCCTCCTCGGGTAATGAGCAGTTCTTC

clone size: NA
D gene: NA
J gene: TRBJ2-1
V gene: TRBV6-6
CDR3 protein: CASSLAEISYNEQFF
CDR3 DNA: TGTGCCAGCAGTTTAGCGGAGATCTCCTACAATGAGCAGTTCTTC

clone size: many
D gene: NA
J gene: TRBJ1-1
V gene: TRBV6-1
CDR3 protein: CASSEHRNTEAFF
CDR3 DNA: TGTGCCAGCAGTGAACACAGAAACACTGAAGCTTTCTTT

clone size: few
D gene: TRBD2
J gene: TRBJ2-2
V gene: TRBV27
CDR3 protein: CASSLSTGSSGELSF
CDR3 DNA: TGTGCCAGCAGTTTATCGACCGGGAGTAGCGGGGAGCTGTCTTTT

clone size: many
D gene: TRBD2
J gene: TRBJ2-4
V gene: TRBV7-8
CDR3 protein: CASSTRGTSRTKNIQYF
CDR3 DNA: TGTGCCAGCAGCACACGGGGGACTAGCAGGACCAAAAACATTCAGTACTTC

clone size: many
D gene: NA
J gene: TRBJ2-7
V gene: TRBV2
CDR3 protein: CASSGQRTVPYEQYF
CDR3 DNA: TGTGCCAGCAGTGGTCAAAGGACGGTGCCCTACGAGCAGTACTTC

clone size: many
D gene: NA
J gene: TRBJ1-1
V gene: TRBV7-9
CDR3 protein: CASSLGRGMNTEAFF
CDR3 DNA: TGTGCCAGCAGCTTAGGCCGGGGGATGAACACTGAAGCTTTCTTT

clone size: many
D gene: NA
J gene: TRBJ2-2
V gene: TRBV6-5
CDR3 protein: CASSYSVVFGGELFF
CDR3 DNA: TGTGCCAGCAGTTACTCCGTTGTGTTCGGCGGGGAGCTGTTTTTT

clone size: many
D gene: NA
J gene: TRBJ2-2
V gene: TRBV5-4
CDR3 protein: CASNDEINTGELFF
CDR3 DNA: TGTGCCAGCAACGACGAAATCAACACCGGGGAGCTGTTTTTT

clone size: NA
D gene: TRBD1
J gene: TRBJ2-7
V gene: TRBV5-8
CDR3 protein: CASSFDKGGAAYEQYF
CDR3 DNA: TGTGCCAGCAGCTTTGACAAAGGGGGCGCCGCCTACGAGCAGTACTTC

clone size: many
D gene: TRBD1
J gene: TRBJ2-7
V gene: TRBV6-2/TRBV6-3
CDR3 protein: CASSHDRDSYEQYF
CDR3 DNA: TGTGCCAGCAGTCACGACAGGGACTCCTACGAGCAGTACTTC

clone size: NA
D gene: TRBD1
J gene: TRBJ1-1
V gene: TRBV7-2
CDR3 protein: CASSLATGLNTEAFF
CDR3 DNA: TGTGCCAGCAGCTTAGCGACAGGGTTGAACACTGAAGCTTTCTTT

clone size: NA
D gene: NA
J gene: TRBJ2-7
V gene: TRBV6-2/TRBV6-3
CDR3 protein: CASSYSPSGGVDYEQYF
CDR3 DNA: TGTGCCAGCAGTTACTCTCCCTCCGGGGGAGTAGACTACGAGCAGTACTTC

clone size: NA
D gene: TRBD2
J gene: TRBJ2-7
V gene: TRBV5-4
CDR3 protein: CASGLALAGGISYEQYF
CDR3 DNA: TGTGCCAGCGGCTTGGCCCTAGCGGGAGGGATATCCTACGAGCAGTACTTC

clone size: many
D gene: TRBD2
J gene: TRBJ2-3
V gene: TRBV6-1
CDR3 protein: CASSEQPGGSTDTQYF
CDR3 DNA: TGTGCCAGCAGTGAACAGCCGGGGGGATCCACAGATACGCAGTATTTT

clone size: many
D gene: NA
J gene: TRBJ1-5
V gene: TRBV20-1
CDR3 protein: CSANTRGRNQPQHF
CDR3 DNA: TGCAGTGCAAACACCCGGGGTCGCAATCAGCCCCAGCATTTT

clone size: NA
D gene: NA
J gene: TRBJ1-5
V gene: TRBV7-5
CDR3 protein: CISVPAAQGRNQPQHF
CDR3 DNA: NA

clone size: many
D gene: NA
J gene: TRBJ2-7
V gene: TRBV7-9
CDR3 protein: CASSFTPVLEQYF
CDR3 DNA: TGTGCCAGCAGCTTTACCCCGGTATTGGAGCAGTACTTC

clone size: many
D gene: NA
J gene: TRBJ1-1
V gene: TRBV5-6
CDR3 protein: CASYPEKYRVGDTEAFF
CDR3 DNA: TGTGCCAGCTACCCAGAGAAATACAGGGTCGGCGACACTGAAGCTTTCTTT

clone size: NA
D gene: NA
J gene: TRBJ2-1
V gene: TRBV7-2
CDR3 protein: CASGRPQGGGTNYNEQFF
CDR3 DNA: TGTGCCAGCGGCAGGCCCCAGGGGGGTGGGACCAACTACAATGAGCAGTTCTTC

clone size: many
D gene: TRBD2
J gene: TRBJ2-4
V gene: TRBV7-9
CDR3 protein: CASSRTSGRSAKNIQYF
CDR3 DNA: TGTGCCAGCAGCAGAACTAGCGGGAGGAGTGCCAAAAACATTCAGTACTTC

clone size: many
D gene: NA
J gene: TRBJ1-1
V gene: TRBV14
CDR3 protein: CASSQVSGMNTEAFF
CDR3 DNA: TGTGCCAGCAGCCAAGTTTCGGGGATGAACACTGAAGCTTTCTTT

clone size: many
D gene: NA
J gene: TRBJ1-5
V gene: TRBV15
CDR3 protein: CATSRDQTRNSNQPQHF
CDR3 DNA: TGTGCCACCAGCAGAGATCAGACAAGAAATAGCAATCAGCCCCAGCATTTT

clone size: NA
D gene: NA
J gene: TRBJ2-2
V gene: TRBV12-3/TRBV12-4
CDR3 protein: CASSQNTGEPFF
CDR3 DNA: TGTGCCAGCAGCCAGAACACCGGGGAGCCGTTTTTT

clone size: NA
D gene: NA
J gene: TRBJ2-5
V gene: TRBV11-2
CDR3 protein: CASSSPGALSETQYF
CDR3 DNA: TGTGCCAGCAGCAGTCCAGGGGCGCTCTCAGAGACCCAGTACTTC

clone size: NA
D gene: TRBD1
J gene: TRBJ1-5
V gene: TRBV6-6
CDR3 protein: CASSPQGVSGNQPQHF
CDR3 DNA: TGTGCCAGCAGTCCACAGGGGGTTAGTGGCAATCAGCCCCAGCATTTT

clone size: few
D gene: NA
J gene: TRBJ2-1
V gene: TRBV2
CDR3 protein: CASSESQDTDYNEQFF
CDR3 DNA: TGTGCCAGCAGTGAAAGTCAGGACACGGATTACAATGAGCAGTTCTTC

clone size: NA
D gene: NA
J gene: TRBJ1-2
V gene: TRBV4-3
CDR3 protein: CASSQGHGGSPYGYTF
CDR3 DNA: TGCGCCAGCAGCCAAGGGCACGGGGGATCCCCTTATGGCTACACCTTC

clone size: NA
D gene: NA
J gene: TRBJ1-1
V gene: TRBV20-1
CDR3 protein: CSAGAALTVWYTEAFF
CDR3 DNA: TGCAGTGCTGGAGCCGCATTGACGGTCTGGTACACTGAAGCTTTCTTT

clone size: NA
D gene: NA
J gene: TRBJ1-2
V gene: TRBV12-3/TRBV12-4
CDR3 protein: CASSYSQAGYTF
CDR3 DNA: TGTGCCAGCAGTTATTCACAGGCGGGCTACACCTTC

clone size: many
D gene: TRBD1
J gene: TRBJ1-2
V gene: TRBV19
CDR3 protein: CASSILPLDRTGYTF
CDR3 DNA: TGTGCCAGTAGTATTTTGCCCCTGGACAGGACCGGCTACACCTTC

clone size: few
D gene: TRBD2
J gene: TRBJ2-7
V gene: TRBV11-2
CDR3 protein: CASSLVAGAPAYKQYF
CDR3 DNA: TGTGCCAGCAGCCTCGTAGCGGGGGCACCTGCCTACAAGCAGTACTTC

clone size: many
D gene: NA
J gene: TRBJ2-3
V gene: TRBV7-2
CDR3 protein: CASSLFLLTDTQYF
CDR3 DNA: TGTGCCAGCAGCTTATTTCTGCTCACAGATACGCAGTATTTT

clone size: many
D gene: NA
J gene: TRBJ1-1
V gene: TRBV29-1
CDR3 protein: CSAAYGLHEAFF
CDR3 DNA: TGCAGCGCTGCCTACGGGTTACATGAAGCTTTCTTT

clone size: many
D gene: NA
J gene: TRBJ2-7
V gene: TRBV7-9
CDR3 protein: CASRGRTVYEQYF
CDR3 DNA: TGTGCCAGCAGGGGTAGGACAGTCTACGAGCAGTACTTC